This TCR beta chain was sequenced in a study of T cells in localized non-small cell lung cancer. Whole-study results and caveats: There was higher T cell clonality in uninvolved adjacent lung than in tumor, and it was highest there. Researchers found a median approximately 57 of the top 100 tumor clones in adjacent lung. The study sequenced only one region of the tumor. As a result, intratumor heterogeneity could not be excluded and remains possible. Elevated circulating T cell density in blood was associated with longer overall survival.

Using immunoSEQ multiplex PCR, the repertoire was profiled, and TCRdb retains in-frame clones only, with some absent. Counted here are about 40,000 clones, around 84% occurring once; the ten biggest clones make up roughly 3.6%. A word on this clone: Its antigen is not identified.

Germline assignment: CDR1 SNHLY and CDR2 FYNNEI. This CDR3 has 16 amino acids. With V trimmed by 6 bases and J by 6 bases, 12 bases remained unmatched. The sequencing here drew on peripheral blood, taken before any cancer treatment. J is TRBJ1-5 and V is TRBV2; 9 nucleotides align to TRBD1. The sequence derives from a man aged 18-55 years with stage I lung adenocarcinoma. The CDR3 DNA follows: TGTGCCAGCAGATTGGACAGGGGAAATGTCGGTCAGCCCCAGCATTTT. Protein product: CASRLDRGNVGQPQHF. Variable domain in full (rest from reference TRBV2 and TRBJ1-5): EPEVTQTPSHQVTQMGQEVILRCVPISNHLYFYWYRQILGQKVEFLVSFYNNEISEKSEIFDDQFSVERPDGSNFTLKIRSTKLEDSAMYFCASRLDRGNVGQPQHFGDGTRLSIL.